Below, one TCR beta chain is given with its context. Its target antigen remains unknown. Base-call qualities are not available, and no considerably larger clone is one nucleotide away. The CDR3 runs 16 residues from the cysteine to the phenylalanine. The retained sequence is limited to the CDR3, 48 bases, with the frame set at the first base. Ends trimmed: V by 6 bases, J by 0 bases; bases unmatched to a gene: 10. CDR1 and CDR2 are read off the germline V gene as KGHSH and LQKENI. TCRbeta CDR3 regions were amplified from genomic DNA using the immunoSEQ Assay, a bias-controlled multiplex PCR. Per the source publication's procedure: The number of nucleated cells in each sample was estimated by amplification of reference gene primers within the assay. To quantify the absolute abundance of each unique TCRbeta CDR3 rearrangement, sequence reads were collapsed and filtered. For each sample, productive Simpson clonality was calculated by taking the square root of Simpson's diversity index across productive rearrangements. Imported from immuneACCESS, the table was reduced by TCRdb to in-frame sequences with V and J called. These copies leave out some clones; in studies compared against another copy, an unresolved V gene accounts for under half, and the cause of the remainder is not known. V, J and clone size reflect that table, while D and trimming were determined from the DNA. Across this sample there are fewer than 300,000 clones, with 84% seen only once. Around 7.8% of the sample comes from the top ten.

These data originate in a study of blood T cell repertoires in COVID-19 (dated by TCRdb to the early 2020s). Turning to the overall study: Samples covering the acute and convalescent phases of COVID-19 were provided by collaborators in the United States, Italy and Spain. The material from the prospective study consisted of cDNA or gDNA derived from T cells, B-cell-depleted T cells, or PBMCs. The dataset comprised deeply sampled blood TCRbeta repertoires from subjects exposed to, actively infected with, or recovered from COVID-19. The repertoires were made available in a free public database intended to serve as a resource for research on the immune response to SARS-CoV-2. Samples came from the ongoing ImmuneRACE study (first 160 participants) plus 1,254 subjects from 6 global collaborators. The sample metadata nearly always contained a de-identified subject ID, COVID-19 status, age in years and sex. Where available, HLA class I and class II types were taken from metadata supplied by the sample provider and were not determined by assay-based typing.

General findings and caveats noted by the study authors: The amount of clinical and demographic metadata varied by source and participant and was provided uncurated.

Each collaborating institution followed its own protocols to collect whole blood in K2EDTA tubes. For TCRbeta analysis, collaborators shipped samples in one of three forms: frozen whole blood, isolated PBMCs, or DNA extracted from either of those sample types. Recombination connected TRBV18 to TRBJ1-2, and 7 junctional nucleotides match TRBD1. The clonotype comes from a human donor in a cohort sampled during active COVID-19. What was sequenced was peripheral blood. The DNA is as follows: TGTGCCAGCTCTCCTAACATTGGACAGGCTAACTATGGCTACACCTTC. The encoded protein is CASSPNIGQANYGYTF.